This T cell receptor (beta chain) appears in the sequencing data of a study of OX40 agonist ivuxolimab in advanced cancers. Study results and limitations: Clonal expansion by week 6 occurred in CD4+ and CD8+ blood T cells (at 0.1 to 3.0 mg/kg).

The CDR3 is made up of 11 amino acids. Germline CDR1 GTSNPN, CDR2 SVGIG (reference sequence). V was trimmed by 1 base and J by 9 bases, leaving 7 bases between them. Note on this clone: The antigen remains unidentified.

Profiling relied on immunoSEQ multiplex PCR, and the TCRdb table lists in-frame clones only, not all of them. The sample holds 15,000 or so clones, roughly 88% seen once. Systemic immunosuppression or autoimmune disease history was grounds to exclude patients. Material: CD4+ or CD8+ T cells sorted from blood, obtained in a trial of the OX40 agonist ivuxolimab. The V call is TRBV30, the J call TRBJ2-1; D gene ambiguous. The receptor was derived from an adult with an advanced solid tumor such as melanoma, head and neck, liver or kidney cancer. The CDR3 loop reads CAWSAGPEQFF. The DNA for the CDR3 is TGTGCCTGGAGTGCGGGTCCTGAGCAGTTCTTC.